These T cell receptor beta chains were read from a single sample in a study of CD8+ T cells in alopecia areata. TCRdb keeps only in-frame clones here, not all; method: immunoSEQ multiplex PCR. Found here are around 270,000 clones, more than 45% of them singletons; the top ten hold roughly 1.8%. Sequenced material: CD4+ T cells sorted from blood, taken at week 24, from a patient treated with tofacitinib. Receptors were obtained from a human donor with alopecia areata. The conserved cysteine and the conserved F or W are not part of the CDR3 here. A row's size may be missing; if present it is once, few, many or a size class.

-	TRBV2	ASSRQGSEQY
-	TRBV5-4	ASSRDPRETQY
-	TRBV29-1	SVGVGGAYEQY
-	TRBV7-2	ASRIAGGLDTQY
-	TRBV28	ASSLGDTQY
once	TRBV6-1	ASTGDSAWQY
once	TRBV5-4	ASSLAQHRDEQF
-	TRBV4-1	ASSQVGQGRTDTQY
few	TRBV28	ASRYLGVSTDTQY
few	TRBV29-1	SDPGPRRETQY
-	TRBV7-9	ASSPRGGQDTQY
-	TRBV29-1	SVVSGPTVDYGYT
-	TRBV7-9	ASSLTPGSSAGELF
-	TRBV30	AWISGKGGNYGYT
-	TRBV29-1	SVPGRVNYGYT
few	TRBV28	ASSIRRDSRNYGYT
-	TRBV5-1	ASSPGAVQETQY
few	TRBV18	ASSPPGQRIMNTEAF
-	TRBV5-1	ASSLGGQALGEQY
-	TRBV7-3	ASSTGQGADEQF
-	TRBV5-4	ASSEWGDYGYT
few	TRBV19	ASSIGTSGTDTQY
-	TRBV7-9	ASSLEAGNGAWEQY
-	TRBV9	ASSVGGNNSPLH
-	TRBV10-3	AISEGGISNQPQH
-	TRBV27	ASSFQAVEPQH
few	TRBV5-1	ASSSQLAGADYTQY
once	TRBV29-1	SVEQGQNTEAF
-	TRBV5-6	ASRSRAGFREQF
-	TRBV27	ASSLLGGELF
-	TRBV30	AWTRPEGYAAQY
few	TRBV7-2	ASSSYGPVGDTQY
-	TRBV25-1	ASSETGMNTEAF
-	TRBV5-4	ASSLFSRSGDTGELF
-	TRBV6-1	ASSEAAGVNTDTQY
-	TRBV2	ASTLDRTSGANVLT
-	TRBV5-1	ASSLNTEAF
-	TRBV29-1	SALQGAGGYT
-	TRBV30	AWRGLAATDTQY
few	TRBV11-1	ASSARDRGLTDTQY
-	TRBV30	AWSHRRAQPQH
-	TRBV18	ASSPSGLAGGLSNEQF
-	TRBV9	ASSVDGGIYSPLH
-	TRBV7-8	ASSRAGNPITGELF
once	TRBV7-9	ASSSLAGGPDEQF
-	TRBV5-6	ASSLFTSGGQETQY
-	TRBV5-1	ASSTSGGQLNEQF
-	TRBV28	ASSSWDRPPETQY
-	TRBV10-3	AISTQGGQADTQY
-	TRBV1	TSRTGTPEQY
-	TRBV5-1	ASSSTPGTGATEAF
-	TRBV29-1	SVSKGGLDQPQH
-	TRBV25-1	ASSYKRSEQF
many	TRBV28	ASSWTSNTGELF
few	TRBV10-3	AISESGDRRFYGYT
few	TRBV7-8	ASSLAATSGRTDTQY
few	TRBV29-1	SVEGGRGRGEQY
few	TRBV7-6	ASSRASGRDTEAF
-	TRBV29-1	SVLRPGIETQY